This TCR beta chain originates from a study of blood T cell repertoires in COVID-19. Germline CDR1 reads SGHRS; CDR2 reads YFSETQ. The CDR3 contains 12 residues. V lost 4 bases to trimming and J lost 2 bases, with 7 bases between them. Original methodology: Counts of nucleated cells, estimated from reference gene primer amplification, were obtained. This table comes from immunoSEQ multiplex PCR, and its TCRdb copy is limited to in-frame clones, with some not included. V and J calls and clone size are copied from that table; D and trimming were computed from the DNA. The sample lists 200,000 to 250,000 clones, roughly 76% occurring once.

The chain has TRBV5-1 and TRBJ2-7; D not resolved. Sequenced material: peripheral blood. The source is a human donor in a cohort sampled during active COVID-19. The CDR3 loop is CASSPTTYEQYF. CDR3 DNA: TGCGCCAGCAGCCCTACCACCTACGAGCAGTACTTC.